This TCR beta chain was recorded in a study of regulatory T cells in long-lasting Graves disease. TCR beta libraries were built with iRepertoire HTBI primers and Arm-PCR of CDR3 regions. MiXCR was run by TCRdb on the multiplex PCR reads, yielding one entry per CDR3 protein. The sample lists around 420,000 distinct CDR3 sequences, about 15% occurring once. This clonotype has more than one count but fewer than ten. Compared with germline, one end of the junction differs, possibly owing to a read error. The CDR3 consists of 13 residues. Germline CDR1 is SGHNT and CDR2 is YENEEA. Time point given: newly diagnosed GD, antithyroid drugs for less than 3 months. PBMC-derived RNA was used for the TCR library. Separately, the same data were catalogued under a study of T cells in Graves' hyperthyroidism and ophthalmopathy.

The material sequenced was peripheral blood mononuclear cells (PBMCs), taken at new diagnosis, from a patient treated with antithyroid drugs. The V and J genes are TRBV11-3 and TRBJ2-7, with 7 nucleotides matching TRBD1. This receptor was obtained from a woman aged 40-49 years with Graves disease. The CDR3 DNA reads TGTGCCAGCGGCTCCTCGACAGGGTACGGGCAGTACTTC. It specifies CASGSSTGYGQYF.